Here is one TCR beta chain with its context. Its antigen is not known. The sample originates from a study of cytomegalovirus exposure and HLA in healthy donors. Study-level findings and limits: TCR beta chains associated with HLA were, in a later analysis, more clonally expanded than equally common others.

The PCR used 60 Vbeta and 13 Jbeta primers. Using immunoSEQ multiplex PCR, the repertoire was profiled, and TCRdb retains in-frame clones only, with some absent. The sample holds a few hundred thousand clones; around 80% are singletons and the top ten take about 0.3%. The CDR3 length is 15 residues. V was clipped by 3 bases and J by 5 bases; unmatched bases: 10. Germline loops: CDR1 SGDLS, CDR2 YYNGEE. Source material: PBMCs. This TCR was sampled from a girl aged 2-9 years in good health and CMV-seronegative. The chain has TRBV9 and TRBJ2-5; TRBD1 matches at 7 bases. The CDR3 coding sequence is TGTGCCAGCAGCGGGGCAGGGGGTGTGTTTGAGACCCAGTACTTC. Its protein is CASSGAGGVFETQYF.